The subject of this entry is one T cell receptor (beta chain). These data come from a study of blood T cell repertoires in COVID-19. Study context: There were acute and convalescent COVID-19 samples, and they came from the United States, Italy and Spain. T cells, B-cell-depleted T cells, or PBMCs provided the cDNA or gDNA that served as material.

Assay used: immunoSEQ multiplex PCR; TCRdb lists only in-frame clones, some missing. The data show around 40,000 clones, about 80% seen once. Germline-derived CDR1 and CDR2 are MNHEY and SVGAGI. J lost 1 base, V lost 4 bases, and 2 bases had no gene match. The CDR3 length is 14 residues. Material for sequencing was peripheral blood. The receptor's source is an elderly man with active or convalescent COVID-19. This rearrangement joins TRBV6-5 to TRBJ2-5; 8 bases map to TRBD1. The CDR3 spells CASSSGTGQETQYF. The CDR3 nucleotides are TGTGCCAGCAGTTCCGGGACAGGCCAAGAGACCCAGTACTTC.